What follows are 7 T cell receptor beta chains derived from one specimen sequenced in a study of blood T cell repertoires in COVID-19. Some clones are missing from TCRdb's copy, which holds only in-frame ones; the method was immunoSEQ multiplex PCR. There are about 210,000 clones in the sample; around nine tenths occur only once, and 0.65% to 0.85% lies in the top ten. The sequenced sample was peripheral blood. Source of these receptors: a middle-aged man with acute or convalescent COVID-19.

The gene calls are TRBV7-3 and TRBJ1-2, with TRBD1 matching 10 bases. The CDR3 length is 13 residues. V lost 3 bases to trimming and J lost 5 bases; unmatched junction nucleotides: 0. CDR1 and CDR2 (germline): SGHTA, FQGTGA. The CDR3 DNA is TGTGCCAGCAGCTTGGGACAGGGGTATGGCTACACCTTC. It specifies CASSLGQGYGYTF.

V usage is TRBV2 and J usage is TRBJ2-5; 7 bases are shared with TRBD2. Germline V gene lookup returns CDR1 SNHLY and CDR2 FYNNEI. J lost 2 bases, V lost 10 bases, and 13 bases had no gene match. This CDR3 is 15 amino acids long. CDR3 amino acids: CAIIKRGGGQETQYF. CDR3 coding DNA: TGTGCCATCATTAAGCGGGGCGGGGGACAAGAGACCCAGTACTTC. Looking up the rest from reference TRBV2 and TRBJ2-5 gives the full variable domain: EPEVTQTPSHQVTQMGQEVILRCVPISNHLYFYWYRQILGQKVEFLVSFYNNEISEKSEIFDDQFSVERPDGSNFTLKIRSTKLEDSAMYFCAIIKRGGGQETQYFGPGTRLLVL.

In nucleotides, the CDR3 is TGTGCCAGCAGCATCGTCATCGGGACAGGGAGCACAGATACGCAGTATTTT. Translating gives CASSIVIGTGSTDTQYF. This sequence joins TRBV28 and TRBJ2-3; TRBD1 agrees at 9 bases. Germline V gene data show CDR1 as MDHEN and CDR2 as SYDVKM. The CDR3 sequence is 17 residues long. J lost 0 bases, V lost 6 bases, and 10 bases had no gene match.

V and J are TRBV7-3 and TRBJ2-3, with TRBD2 matching over 13 bases. The CDR3 extends over 18 amino acids. Looked up from germline, CDR1 is SGHTA and CDR2 is FQGTGA. The J segment lost 2 bases and the V segment lost 5 bases, leaving 10 bases of the junction unmatched. The CDR3 coding sequence is TGTGCCAGCAGCCTCCCGACTAGCGGGGGGTACAACACAGATACGCAGTATTTT. This translates into CASSLPTSGGYNTDTQYF.

The V call is TRBV5-1, the J call TRBJ2-5; tentative D call: TRBD1 (6 bases). The V end was cut by 1 base, the J end by 2 bases, with 9 bases between. Per the germline V gene, CDR1 is SGHRS and CDR2 is YFSETQ. CDR3 length equals 14 residues. The CDR3 loop is CASSLLTGQETQYF. The CDR3, as DNA: TGCGCCAGCAGCTTGTTGACAGGTCAAGAGACCCAGTACTTC.

This chain connects TRBV30 to TRBJ2-5; weak D call: TRBD1 (5 bases). V was shortened by 4 bases and J by 4 bases, with 13 bases between the two germline ends. There are 13 residues in the CDR3. Germline lookup yields CDR1 GTSNPN and CDR2 SVGIG (reference sequence). This chain's CDR3 is CAWIGAQGETQYF. The CDR3 DNA reads as TGTGCCTGGATCGGCGCTCAGGGAGAGACCCAGTACTTC.

The chain uses TRBV10-3 and TRBJ2-7; 8 nucleotides line up with TRBD2. The CDR3 has 15 residues. V was pared by 3 bases and J by 1 base, with 5 bases of the junction left unmatched. CDR1 is ENHRY, CDR2 SYGVKD, per germline. CDR3 region: CAISETAGGSYEQYF. CDR3 bases: TGTGCCATCAGTGAAACGGCGGGAGGATCCTACGAGCAGTACTTC.